This T cell receptor (beta chain) was identified in a study of shared clonotypes between healthy human individuals. Sequencing used immunoSEQ multiplex PCR; TCRdb keeps in-frame clones, though not all of them. The table shows around 510,000 clones, with 95% to 96% occurring only once. CDR1 MGHDK and CDR2 SYGVNS come from the germline V gene. With V trimmed by 4 bases and J by 8 bases, 7 bases remained unmatched. This CDR3 spans 14 amino acids. Sequenced input: naive CD4+ T cells sorted from blood. The subset here: CD45RA+ positively selected. The sequence was collected from a woman aged 25 to 45 in good health. This chain connects TRBV25-1 to TRBJ2-2; 7 bases are a match to TRBD1. The CDR3 loop reads CASSAGWTGGELFF. The DNA of the CDR3 is TGTGCCAGCAGTGCTGGGTGGACAGGAGGGGAGCTGTTTTTT. Complete variable domain (other parts from reference TRBV25-1 and TRBJ2-2): EADIYQTPRYLVIGTGKKITLECSQTMGHDKMYWYQQDPGMELHLIHYSYGVNSTEKGDLSSESTVSRIRTEHFPLTLESARPSHTSQYLCASSAGWTGGELFFGEGSRLTVL.